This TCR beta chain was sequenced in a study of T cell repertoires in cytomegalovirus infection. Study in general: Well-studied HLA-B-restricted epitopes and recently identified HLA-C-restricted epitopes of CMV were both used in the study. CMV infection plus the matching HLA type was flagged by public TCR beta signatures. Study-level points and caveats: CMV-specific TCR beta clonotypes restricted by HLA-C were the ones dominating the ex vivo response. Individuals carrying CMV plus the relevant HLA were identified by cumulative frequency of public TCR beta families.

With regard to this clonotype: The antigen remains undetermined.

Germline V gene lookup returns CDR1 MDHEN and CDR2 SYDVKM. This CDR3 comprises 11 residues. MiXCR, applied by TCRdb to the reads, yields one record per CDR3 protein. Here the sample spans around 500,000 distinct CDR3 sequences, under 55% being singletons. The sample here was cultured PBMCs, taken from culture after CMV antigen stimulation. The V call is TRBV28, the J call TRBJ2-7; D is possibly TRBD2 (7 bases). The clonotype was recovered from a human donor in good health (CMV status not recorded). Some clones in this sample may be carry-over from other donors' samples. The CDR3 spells CGPRGPYEQYF. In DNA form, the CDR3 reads TGTGGGCCGCGGGGGCCCTACGAGCAGTACTTC.